In this sample, the clone carrying this TCR beta chain turned up a few times. Its antigen remains unidentified. This record belongs to a study of T cells in Graves' hyperthyroidism and ophthalmopathy. What was amplified from RNA transcripts were TCR beta CDR3 regions. With the HTBI primer set, the TCR CDR3 went through a first round of RT-PCR. TCRdb redid the calling of the multiplex PCR reads with MiXCR, one entry per CDR3 protein. This table has a few hundred thousand distinct CDR3 sequences, approximately 44% appearing once. Uncontrolled infection, other autoimmune disease, pregnancy or lactation barred patients from enrollment. Based on clinical symptoms, serum thyroxine and TRAb, thyroid ultrasound and orbital computed tomography, diagnoses were reached. V shed 1 base and J 2 bases; nucleotides not matched to a gene: 5. The CDR3 consists of 17 residues. The germline V gene encodes CDR1 SGHTA and CDR2 FQGTGA.

General observations from the study: Before onset, ophthalmopathy was predicted by the model a median roughly 6.8 months earlier.

Sequenced input: peripheral blood or thyroid tissue (not recorded which). The chain combines TRBV7-3 with TRBJ2-6, with TRBD1 identical over 7 bases. The source is an adult woman with Graves' disease, either hyperthyroidism or ophthalmopathy (not recorded which). CDR3 in amino acids: CASSLRQGAAGANVLTF. The CDR3 nucleotides are TGTGCCAGCAGCTTAAGACAGGGAGCTGCTGGGGCCAACGTCCTGACTTTC.